This entry is about one T cell receptor (beta chain). Antigen unknown. The junction shows a germline mismatch at one end, possibly a read error. Germline CDR1 reads SGHAT; CDR2 reads FQNNGV. The CDR3 extends over 18 amino acids. This sample was taken from a study of T cell repertoires in cytomegalovirus infection. Study as a whole: A matching HLA type, together with CMV infection, was signaled by public TCR beta signatures.

Study-wide findings and caveats: Dominating the ex vivo response were HLA-C-restricted CMV-specific TCR beta clonotypes. Of the TCR beta families, the public ones yielded a cumulative frequency that identified carriers of CMV plus the relevant HLA.

MiXCR, run by TCRdb on the reads, gives a single entry per CDR3 protein. The sample holds approximately 500,000 distinct CDR3 sequences, approximately 15% seen once. The sequence derives from a human donor in good health (CMV status not recorded). Some clones in this sample may be carry-over from other donors' samples. The chain joins TRBV11-2 to TRBJ2-1, with 11 bases aligning to TRBD1. The sample consisted of CD8+ T cells from PBMCs. The DNA for the CDR3 is TGTGCCAGCAGCCCGAAAGAGATTAGGACAGGGGGCTGGGATGATCAGTTCTTC. It encodes CASSPKEIRTGGWDDQFF.